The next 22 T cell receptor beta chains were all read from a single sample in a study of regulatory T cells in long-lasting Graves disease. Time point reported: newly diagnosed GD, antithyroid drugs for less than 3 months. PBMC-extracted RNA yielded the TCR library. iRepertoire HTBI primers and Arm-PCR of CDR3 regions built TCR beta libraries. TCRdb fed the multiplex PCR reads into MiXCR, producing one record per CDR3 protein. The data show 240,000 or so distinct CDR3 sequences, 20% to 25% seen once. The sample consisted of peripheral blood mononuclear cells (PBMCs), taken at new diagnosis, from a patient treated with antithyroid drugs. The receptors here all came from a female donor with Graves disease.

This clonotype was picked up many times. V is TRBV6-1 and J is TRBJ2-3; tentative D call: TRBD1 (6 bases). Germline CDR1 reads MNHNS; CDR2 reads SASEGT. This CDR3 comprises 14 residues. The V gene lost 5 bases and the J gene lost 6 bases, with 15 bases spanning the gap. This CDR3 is CASSRTGYGDTQYF. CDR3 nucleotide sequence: TGTGCCAGCAGTCGTACAGGGTATGGGGATACGCAGTATTTT.

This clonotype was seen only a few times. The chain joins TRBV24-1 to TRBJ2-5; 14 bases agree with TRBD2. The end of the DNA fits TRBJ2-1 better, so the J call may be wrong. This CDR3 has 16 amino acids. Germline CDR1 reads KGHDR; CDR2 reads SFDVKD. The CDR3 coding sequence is TGTGCCACCTCCGCCACCGGGACTAGCGGGAGTAGGAAGCAGTTCTTC. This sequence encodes CATSATGTSGSRKQFF.

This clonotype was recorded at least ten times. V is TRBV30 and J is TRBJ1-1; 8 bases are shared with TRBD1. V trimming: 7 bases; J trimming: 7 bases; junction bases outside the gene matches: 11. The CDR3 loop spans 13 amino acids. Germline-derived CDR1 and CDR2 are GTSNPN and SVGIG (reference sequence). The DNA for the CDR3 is TGTGCCTTCAACGCCGGACAGGGAAGTGAAGCTTTCTTT. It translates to CAFNAGQGSEAFF.

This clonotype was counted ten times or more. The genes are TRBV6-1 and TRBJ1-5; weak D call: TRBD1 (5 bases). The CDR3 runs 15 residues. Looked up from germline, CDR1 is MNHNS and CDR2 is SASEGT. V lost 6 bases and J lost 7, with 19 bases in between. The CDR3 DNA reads TGTGCCAGCAGGTCCCCCACGGGGGTTGAACAGCCCCAGCATTTT. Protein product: CASRSPTGVEQPQHF.

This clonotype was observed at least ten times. CDR3 in amino acids: CASRTGTSENNEQFF. CDR3 nucleotides: TGCGCCAGCAGAACCGGGACTAGCGAGAACAATGAGCAGTTCTTC. The chain combines TRBV5-1 with TRBJ2-1, with TRBD2 identical over 10 bases. Looked up from germline, CDR1 is SGHRS and CDR2 is YFSETQ. The CDR3 is made up of 15 amino acids. V lost 5 bases, J lost 5 bases, and 7 bases stayed unmatched. The full variable domain, with the rest looked up from reference TRBV5-1 and TRBJ2-1, is KAGVTQTPRYLIKTRGQQVTLSCSPISGHRSVSWYQQTPGQGLQFLFEYFSETQRNKGNFPGRFSGRQFSNSRSEMNVSTLELGDSALYLCASRTGTSENNEQFFGPGTRLTVL.

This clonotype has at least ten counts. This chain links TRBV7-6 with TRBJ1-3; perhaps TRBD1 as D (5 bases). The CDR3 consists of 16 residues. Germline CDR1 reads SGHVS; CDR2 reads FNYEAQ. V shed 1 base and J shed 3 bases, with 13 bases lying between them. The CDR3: CASSLEGQGSGNTIYF. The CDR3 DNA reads TGTGCCAGCAGCTTAGAGGGCCAGGGAAGTGGAAACACCATATATTTT.

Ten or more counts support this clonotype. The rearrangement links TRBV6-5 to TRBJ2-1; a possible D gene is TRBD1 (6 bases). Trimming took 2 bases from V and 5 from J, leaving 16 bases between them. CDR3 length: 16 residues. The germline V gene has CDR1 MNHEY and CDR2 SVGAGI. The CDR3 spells CASSYPGQPNHNEQFF. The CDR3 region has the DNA TGTGCCAGCAGTTACCCAGGACAGCCGAACCACAATGAGCAGTTCTTC.

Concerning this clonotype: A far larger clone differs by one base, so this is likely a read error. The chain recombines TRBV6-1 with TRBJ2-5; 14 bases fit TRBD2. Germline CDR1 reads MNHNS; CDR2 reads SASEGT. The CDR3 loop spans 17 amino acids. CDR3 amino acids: CASTLTSGGVVDNEQSF. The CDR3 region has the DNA TGTGCCAGCACCTTGACTAGCGGGGGGGTGGTCGACAATGAGCAGTCCTTC.

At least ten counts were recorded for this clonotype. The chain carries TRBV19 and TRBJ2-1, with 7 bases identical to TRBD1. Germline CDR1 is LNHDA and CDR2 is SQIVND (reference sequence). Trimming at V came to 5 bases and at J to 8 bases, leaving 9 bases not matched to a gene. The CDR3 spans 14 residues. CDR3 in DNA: TGTGCCAGTAGTGTGGGTATGAGGGGGCATGAGCAGTTCTTC. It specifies CASSVGMRGHEQFF.

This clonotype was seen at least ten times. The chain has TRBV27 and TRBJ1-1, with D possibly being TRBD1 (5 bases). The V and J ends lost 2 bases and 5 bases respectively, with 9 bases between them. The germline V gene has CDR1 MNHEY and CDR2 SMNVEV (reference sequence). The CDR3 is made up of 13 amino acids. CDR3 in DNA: TGTGCCAGCAGTTTAGGGGCCTGGACTGAAGCTTTCTTT. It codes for CASSLGAWTEAFF.

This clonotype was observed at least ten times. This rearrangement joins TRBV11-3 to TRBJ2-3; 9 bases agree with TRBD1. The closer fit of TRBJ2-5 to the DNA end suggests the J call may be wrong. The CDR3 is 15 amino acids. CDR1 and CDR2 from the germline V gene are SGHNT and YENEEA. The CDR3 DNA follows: TGTGCCAGCAGCTTAGAAACGGACAGGGGAAAGACCCAGTACTTC. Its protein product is CASSLETDRGKTQYF.

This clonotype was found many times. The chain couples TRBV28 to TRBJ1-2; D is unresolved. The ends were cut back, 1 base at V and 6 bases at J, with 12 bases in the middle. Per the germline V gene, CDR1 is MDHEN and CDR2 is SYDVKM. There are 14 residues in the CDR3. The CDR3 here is CASSLSTETHGYTF. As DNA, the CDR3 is TGTGCCAGCAGTTTATCCACAGAGACCCATGGCTACACCTTC.

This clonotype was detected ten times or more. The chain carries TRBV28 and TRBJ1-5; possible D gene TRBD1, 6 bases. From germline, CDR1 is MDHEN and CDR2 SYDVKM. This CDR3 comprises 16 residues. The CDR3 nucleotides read TGTGCGGCGCAAAGGGGTCCAGGGGACTTCAATCAGCCCCAGCATTTT. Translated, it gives CAAQRGPGDFNQPQHF.

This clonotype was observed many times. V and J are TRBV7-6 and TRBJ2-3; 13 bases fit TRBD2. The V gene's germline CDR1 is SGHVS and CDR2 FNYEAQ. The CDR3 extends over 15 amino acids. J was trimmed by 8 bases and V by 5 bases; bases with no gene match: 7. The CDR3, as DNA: TGTGCCAGCAGCCCTACTAGCGGGGGGGGAGGTACGCAGTATTTT. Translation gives CASSPTSGGGGTQYF.

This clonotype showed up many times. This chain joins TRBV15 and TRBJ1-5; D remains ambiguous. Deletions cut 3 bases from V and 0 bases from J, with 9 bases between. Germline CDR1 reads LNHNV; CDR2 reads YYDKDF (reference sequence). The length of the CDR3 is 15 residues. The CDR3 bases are TGTGCCACCAGCAGCCAGAGCTATAGCAATCAGCCCCAGCATTTT. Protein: CATSSQSYSNQPQHF. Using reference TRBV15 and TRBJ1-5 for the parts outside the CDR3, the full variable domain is DAMVIQNPRYQVTQFGKPVTLSCSQTLNHNVMYWYQQKSSQAPKLLFHYYDKDFNNEADTPDNFQSRRPNTSFCFLDIRSPGLGDTAMYLCATSSQSYSNQPQHFGDGTRLSIL.

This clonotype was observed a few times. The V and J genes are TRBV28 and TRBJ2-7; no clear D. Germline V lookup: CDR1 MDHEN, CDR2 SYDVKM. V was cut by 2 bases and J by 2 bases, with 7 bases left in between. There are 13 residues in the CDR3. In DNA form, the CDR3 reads TGTGCCAGCAGTTTAAAGCAGACCTACGAGCAGTACTTC. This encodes CASSLKQTYEQYF.

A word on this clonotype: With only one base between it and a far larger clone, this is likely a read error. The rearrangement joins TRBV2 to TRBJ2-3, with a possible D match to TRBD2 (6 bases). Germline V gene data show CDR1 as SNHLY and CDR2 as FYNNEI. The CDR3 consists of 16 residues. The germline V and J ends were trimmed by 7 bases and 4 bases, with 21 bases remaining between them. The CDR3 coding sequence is TGTGCCAGCATCAAGAGGGCGGGGTGGTTGGCAGATACGCAGTATTTT. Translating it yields CASIKRAGWLADTQYF.

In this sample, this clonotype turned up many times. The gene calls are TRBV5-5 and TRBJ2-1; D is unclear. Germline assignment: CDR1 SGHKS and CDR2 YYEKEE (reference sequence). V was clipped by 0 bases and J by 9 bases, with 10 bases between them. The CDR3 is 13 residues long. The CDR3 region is CASSLVADGEQFF. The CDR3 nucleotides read TGTGCCAGCAGCTTGGTGGCAGATGGTGAGCAGTTCTTC.

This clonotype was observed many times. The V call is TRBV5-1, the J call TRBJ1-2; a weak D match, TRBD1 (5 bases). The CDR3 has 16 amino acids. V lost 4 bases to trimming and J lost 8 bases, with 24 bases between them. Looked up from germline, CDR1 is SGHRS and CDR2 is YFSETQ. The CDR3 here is CASSIGAQAPYDGYTF. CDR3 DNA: TGCGCCAGCAGCATTGGGGCACAGGCCCCGTATGACGGCTACACCTTC. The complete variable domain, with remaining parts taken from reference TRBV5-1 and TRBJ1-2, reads KAGVTQTPRYLIKTRGQQVTLSCSPISGHRSVSWYQQTPGQGLQFLFEYFSETQRNKGNFPGRFSGRQFSNSRSEMNVSTLELGDSALYLCASSIGAQAPYDGYTFGSGTRLTVV.

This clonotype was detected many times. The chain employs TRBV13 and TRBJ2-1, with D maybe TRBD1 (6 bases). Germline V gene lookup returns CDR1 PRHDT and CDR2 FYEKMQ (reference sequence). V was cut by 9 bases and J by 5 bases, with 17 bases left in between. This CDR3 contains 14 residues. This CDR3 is CASQGLAFHNEQFF. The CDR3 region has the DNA TGTGCCAGTCAGGGGCTAGCTTTCCACAATGAGCAGTTCTTC. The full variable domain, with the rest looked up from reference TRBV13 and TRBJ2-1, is AAGVIQSPRHLIKEKRETATLKCYPIPRHDTVYWYQQGPGQDPQFLISFYEKMQSDKGSIPDRFSAQQFSDYHSELNMSSLELGDSALYFCASQGLAFHNEQFFGPGTRLTVL.

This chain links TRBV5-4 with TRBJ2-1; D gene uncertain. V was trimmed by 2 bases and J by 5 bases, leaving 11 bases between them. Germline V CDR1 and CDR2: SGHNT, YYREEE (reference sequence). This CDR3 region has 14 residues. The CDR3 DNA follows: TGTGCCAGCAGCTTTGAAAGGGATAACAATGAGCAGTTCTTC. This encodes CASSFERDNNEQFF.

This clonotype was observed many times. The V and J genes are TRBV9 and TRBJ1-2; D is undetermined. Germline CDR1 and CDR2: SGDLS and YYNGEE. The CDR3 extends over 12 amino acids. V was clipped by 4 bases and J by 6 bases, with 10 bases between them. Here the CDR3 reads CASSSRTDGYTF. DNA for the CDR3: TGTGCCAGCAGCTCACGGACGGATGGCTACACCTTC.